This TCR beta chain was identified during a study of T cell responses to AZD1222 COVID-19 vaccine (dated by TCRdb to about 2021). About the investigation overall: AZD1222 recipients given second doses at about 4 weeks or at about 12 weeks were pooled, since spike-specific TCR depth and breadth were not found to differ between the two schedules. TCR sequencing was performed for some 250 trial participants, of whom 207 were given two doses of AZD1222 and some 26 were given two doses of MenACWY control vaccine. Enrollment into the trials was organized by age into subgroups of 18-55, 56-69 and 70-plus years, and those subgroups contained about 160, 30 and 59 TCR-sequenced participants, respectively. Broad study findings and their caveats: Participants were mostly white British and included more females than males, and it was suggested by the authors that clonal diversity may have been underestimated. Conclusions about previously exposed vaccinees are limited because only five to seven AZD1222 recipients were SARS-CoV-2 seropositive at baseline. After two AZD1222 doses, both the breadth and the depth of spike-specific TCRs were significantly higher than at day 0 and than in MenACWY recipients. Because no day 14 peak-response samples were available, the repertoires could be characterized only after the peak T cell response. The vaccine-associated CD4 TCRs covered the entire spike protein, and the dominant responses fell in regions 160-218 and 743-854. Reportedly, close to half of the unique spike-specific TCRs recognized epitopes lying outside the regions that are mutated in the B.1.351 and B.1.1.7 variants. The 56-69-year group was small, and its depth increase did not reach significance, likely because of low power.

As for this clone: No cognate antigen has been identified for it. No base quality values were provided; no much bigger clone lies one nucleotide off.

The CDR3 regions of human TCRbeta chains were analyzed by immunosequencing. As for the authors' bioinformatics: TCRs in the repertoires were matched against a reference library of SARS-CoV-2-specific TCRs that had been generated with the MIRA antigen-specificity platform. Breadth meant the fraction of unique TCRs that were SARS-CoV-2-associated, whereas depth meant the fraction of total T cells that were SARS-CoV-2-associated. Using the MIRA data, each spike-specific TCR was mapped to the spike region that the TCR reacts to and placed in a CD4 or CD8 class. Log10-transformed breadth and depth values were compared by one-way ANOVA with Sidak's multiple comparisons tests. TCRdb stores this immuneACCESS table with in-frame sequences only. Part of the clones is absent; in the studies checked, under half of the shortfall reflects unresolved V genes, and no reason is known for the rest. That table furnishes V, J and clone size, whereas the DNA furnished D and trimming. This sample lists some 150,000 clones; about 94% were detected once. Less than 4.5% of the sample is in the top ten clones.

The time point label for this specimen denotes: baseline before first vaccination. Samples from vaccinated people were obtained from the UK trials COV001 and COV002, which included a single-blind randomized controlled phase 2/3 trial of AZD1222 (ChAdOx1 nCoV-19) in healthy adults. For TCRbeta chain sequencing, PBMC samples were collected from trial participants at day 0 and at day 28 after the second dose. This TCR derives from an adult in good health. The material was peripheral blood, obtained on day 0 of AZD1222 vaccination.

The sequence in DNA is TGTGCCAGCAGCTTAAGGCACAGGGGAGGCTATGGCTACACCTTC. It specifies CASSLRHRGGYGYTF. The chain joins TRBV7-8 to TRBJ1-2, and 7 junctional nucleotides match TRBD1. The germline V gene supplies CDR1 SGHVS and CDR2 FQNEAQ. V ends up 2 bases short and J 4 bases short, with an unmatched junction base count of 7. Including the terminal cysteine and phenylalanine, the CDR3 comprises 15 residues. The retained sequence is limited to the CDR3, 45 bases, with the frame set at the first base.